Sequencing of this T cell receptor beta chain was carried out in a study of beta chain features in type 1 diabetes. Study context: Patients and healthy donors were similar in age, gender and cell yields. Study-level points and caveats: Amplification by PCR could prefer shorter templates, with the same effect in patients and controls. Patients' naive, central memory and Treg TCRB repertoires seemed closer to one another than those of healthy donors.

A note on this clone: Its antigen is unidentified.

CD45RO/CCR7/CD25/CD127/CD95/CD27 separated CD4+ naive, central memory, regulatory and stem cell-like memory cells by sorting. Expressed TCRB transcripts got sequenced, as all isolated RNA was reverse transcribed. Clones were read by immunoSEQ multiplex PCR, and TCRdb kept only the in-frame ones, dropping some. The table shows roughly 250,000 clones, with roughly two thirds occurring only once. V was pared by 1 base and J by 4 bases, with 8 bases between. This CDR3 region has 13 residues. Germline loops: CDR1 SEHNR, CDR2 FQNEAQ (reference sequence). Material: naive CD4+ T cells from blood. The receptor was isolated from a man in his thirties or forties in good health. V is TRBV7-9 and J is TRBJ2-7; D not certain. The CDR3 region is CASSLDGGYEQYF. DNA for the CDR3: TGTGCCAGCAGCTTAGACGGCGGATACGAGCAGTACTTC.